The sequence of this T cell receptor (beta chain) was determined in a study of blood T cell repertoires in COVID-19. The CDR3 sequence is 12 residues long. Germline-derived CDR1 and CDR2 are SEHNR and FQNEAQ (reference sequence). Trimming shortened V by 5 bases and J by 2 bases, and 5 bases separated the two germline ends. The table came from immunoSEQ multiplex PCR; TCRdb's copy has only in-frame clones and leaves some out. The table lists more than 100,000 clones, over 75% of them singletons. The sequence was collected from a human donor in a cohort sampled during active or convalescent COVID-19. The chain combines TRBV7-9 with TRBJ2-3; D is ambiguous. Sequencing was performed on peripheral blood. In DNA form, the CDR3 reads TGTGCCAGCAGCCCATCCACAGATACGCAGTATTTT. Translating gives CASSPSTDTQYF.